The rows below give T cell receptor beta chains drawn from one sample of a study of blood T cell repertoires in COVID-19. Repertoires were generated with immunoSEQ multiplex PCR, while TCRdb's copy carries only in-frame clones and drops some. The sample includes about 140,000 clones, 80% to 90% of them seen just once. Sequencing was performed on PBMCs or T cells enriched from blood (not recorded which). The receptors stem from a man aged 50 or older who had recovered from COVID-19. The CDR3 runs from the conserved cysteine through the conserved F or W. Each record gives: V gene, J gene, CDR3 protein.

v_gene: TRBV20-1; j_gene: TRBJ1-2; CDR3aa: CSAKTGHGYTF
v_gene: TRBV20-1; j_gene: TRBJ2-5; CDR3aa: CSASKTVGETQYF
v_gene: TRBV11-2; j_gene: TRBJ1-6; CDR3aa: CASSFTTGGNSPLHF
v_gene: TRBV18; j_gene: TRBJ2-3; CDR3aa: CASSPGEGTDTQYF
v_gene: TRBV6-5; j_gene: TRBJ2-7; CDR3aa: CASRRQETYEQYF
v_gene: TRBV7-8; j_gene: TRBJ2-1; CDR3aa: CASSGSPSGGAGEQFF
v_gene: TRBV19; j_gene: TRBJ1-2; CDR3aa: CASSTKTQGGFLYGYTF
v_gene: TRBV9; j_gene: TRBJ1-2; CDR3aa: CASSVAGYGYTF
v_gene: TRBV28; j_gene: TRBJ2-7; CDR3aa: CASSRRTSGRTYEQYF
v_gene: TRBV7-2; j_gene: TRBJ1-2; CDR3aa: CASSGPGQPYGYTF
v_gene: TRBV6-5; j_gene: TRBJ1-1; CDR3aa: CASSGQVNTEAFF
v_gene: TRBV18; j_gene: TRBJ1-5; CDR3aa: CASSLSRGLEPQHF
v_gene: TRBV11-2; j_gene: TRBJ2-5; CDR3aa: CASSFTGGMETQYF
v_gene: TRBV6-6; j_gene: TRBJ2-5; CDR3aa: CASSRLGQGNGETQYF
v_gene: TRBV18; j_gene: TRBJ1-5; CDR3aa: CASSGTGVAVSNQPQHF
v_gene: TRBV19; j_gene: TRBJ1-2; CDR3aa: CASSQDNLYGYTF
v_gene: TRBV19; j_gene: TRBJ2-2; CDR3aa: CASSESSLLGTGELFF
v_gene: TRBV29-1; j_gene: TRBJ1-6; CDR3aa: CSVKDRVDSPLHF
v_gene: TRBV30; j_gene: TRBJ1-2; CDR3aa: CAWSALRTSRGGGGYTF
v_gene: TRBV2; j_gene: TRBJ2-5; CDR3aa: CASSGDRGRETQYF
v_gene: TRBV5-1; j_gene: TRBJ2-7; CDR3aa: CASTVQGMKEQYF
v_gene: TRBV18; j_gene: TRBJ2-1; CDR3aa: CASSPSLAGFYNEQFF
v_gene: TRBV5-1; j_gene: TRBJ1-6; CDR3aa: CASSLIEIPNSPLHF
v_gene: TRBV28; j_gene: TRBJ1-3; CDR3aa: CASSSPASARSGNTIYF
v_gene: TRBV7-2; j_gene: TRBJ2-5; CDR3aa: CASSRGGSGGAQETQYF
v_gene: TRBV6-5; j_gene: TRBJ1-2; CDR3aa: CASVDFYGYTF
v_gene: TRBV28; j_gene: TRBJ1-1; CDR3aa: CATGPQGAMLNTEAFF
v_gene: TRBV11-3; j_gene: TRBJ1-1; CDR3aa: CASSLDRNREAFF
v_gene: TRBV5-1; j_gene: TRBJ2-4; CDR3aa: CASSAEQGTKNIQYF
v_gene: TRBV10-1; j_gene: TRBJ2-7; CDR3aa: CACRTEGKGLAGGGAYEQYF
v_gene: TRBV28; j_gene: TRBJ1-5; CDR3aa: CASTLRQGSQPQHF
v_gene: TRBV9; j_gene: TRBJ2-3; CDR3aa: CASSTRGDTQYF
v_gene: TRBV18; j_gene: TRBJ1-3; CDR3aa: CASSQRTGENTIYF
v_gene: TRBV28; j_gene: TRBJ2-3; CDR3aa: CASRQHGTDTQYF
v_gene: TRBV10-3; j_gene: TRBJ1-1; CDR3aa: CAISAIDRGYTEAFF
v_gene: TRBV19; j_gene: TRBJ1-3; CDR3aa: CASRSTGGPTGNTIYF
v_gene: TRBV7-2; j_gene: TRBJ2-1; CDR3aa: CASSLAPNRNEQFF
v_gene: TRBV5-1; j_gene: TRBJ1-4; CDR3aa: CASSNDRAGNEKLFF
v_gene: TRBV28; j_gene: TRBJ2-1; CDR3aa: CASTSTGDHPYNEQFF
v_gene: TRBV7-9; j_gene: TRBJ1-2; CDR3aa: CASSPTNLGNTF
v_gene: TRBV5-1; j_gene: TRBJ1-4; CDR3aa: CATGTGDQLFHEKLFF
v_gene: TRBV5-1; j_gene: TRBJ1-5; CDR3aa: CASSLGNTNQPQHF
v_gene: TRBV2; j_gene: TRBJ2-1; CDR3aa: CASTGDYNEQFF
v_gene: TRBV18; j_gene: TRBJ2-5; CDR3aa: CASSPYRGETQYF
v_gene: TRBV7-2; j_gene: TRBJ1-2; CDR3aa: CASSPDRGFNYGYTF